This T cell receptor beta chain was sequenced for a study of T-cell memory formation after mild COVID-19 (dated by TCRdb to about 2021). Describing the broader study: TCR sequence clusters from the two donors were largely donor specific. T-cell clones expanding and contracting after mild COVID-19 in a couple of donors were tracked by longitudinal TCRalpha and TCRbeta repertoire sequencing. Two young, previously healthy adult volunteers, one female and one male, were included in the cohort.

Based on the germline V gene, the CDR1 and CDR2 sequences are LGHNA and YNFKEQ. The junction shows trimming of 0 bases on V and 6 bases on J, and the gene matches do not reach 7 bases of it. The cysteine opens and the phenylalanine closes a CDR3 of 16 amino acids. Only the CDR3 DNA is retained, 48 bases long and in frame from the first base. For this clonotype: Its cognate antigen has yet to be identified. Qualities for individual bases were not recorded, and no much larger clone is one base off.

What the authors observed across the whole study: Contracting CD4+ clones were located mainly in the CM and EM memory subsets, whereas CD8+ clones were found to be enriched in EMRA. The detection of some responding clones in pre-infection memory suggests that pre-existing cross-reactive memory T cells joined the SARS-CoV-2 response. Clones contracting from day 15 to 85 had balanced CD4/CD8 phenotypes, while a second wave expanding from day 15 to 37 was biased towards CD4+. SARS-CoV-2 specificity was not confirmed for the second-wave clones peaking on day 37. The study covered only a couple of mild cases, and larger cohorts including severe cases with pre-infection samples were considered necessary.

Instrument on record: Illumina NovaSeq 6000. TCRalpha and TCRbeta cDNA libraries were built by 5'RACE with constant-segment primers, adding sample barcodes and unique molecular identifiers. RNA was extracted from every sample with Trizol reagent. Library amplification was performed in two PCR steps, and a second sample barcode and Illumina TruSeq adapters were introduced in the second step. The libraries were sequenced on an Illumina NovaSeq using 2 x 150 bp paired-end reads. On the study's bioinformatics: With migec v1.2.7, reads were demultiplexed and then collapsed into UMI-guided consensus sequences. Using mixcr v2.1.11, the UMI consensuses were aligned to TRA and TRB V and J templates and assembled into clonotypes. Clonotypes were classified as expanded or contracted when called significant by both edgeR and NoisET, with noise models trained on biological replicates. For edgeR calls, the cutoffs were a false discovery rate-adjusted p below 0.01 and a log2 fold-change threshold of 1. As an exploratory analysis of dynamics, max-normalized trajectories of the 1000 most abundant clonotypes were examined with PCA combined with hierarchical clustering. Each responding clone was given a CD4 or CD8 phenotype based on the CD4+ and CD8+ repertoires, which had been sequenced separately. TCRdb took the public reads, trimmed them with fastp at Q25, ran MiXCR for clone calling and kept in-frame beta chains. Rows matching on CDR3 protein sequence are summarized as one entry with the most common DNA and genes. TCRdb's processing, not the authors' own work, is the source of the V and J calls. The sample table records 400,000 or so distinct CDR3 sequences; under 25% of these occur just once. The ten largest account for approximately 12% of the sample.

PBMCs were isolated by Ficoll-Paque density gradient centrifugation. This chain is built from TRBV4-2 and TRBJ2-1, and 8 junction bases match TRBD2. The TCR was taken from an adult woman who had mild COVID-19 (a few samples of this study predate the infection). The sample titles of this study are shuffled in the database, so cell type and time point are left out; the donor was told from shared clones. Source material: PBMCs or a T cell subset sorted from them (not recorded which). CDR3 protein: CASSQDPNSGANEQFF. The nucleotides read TGTGCCAGCAGCCAAGATCCTAATAGCGGGGCCAATGAGCAGTTCTTC.